The rows below give T cell receptor beta chains drawn from one sample of a study of blood T cell repertoires in COVID-19. Clones were read by immunoSEQ multiplex PCR, and TCRdb kept only the in-frame ones, dropping some. The data show around 110,000 clones, about nine tenths seen once. Input material: peripheral blood. The receptors originated from a human donor with active COVID-19. The donor label of this sample is uncertain. Both conserved end residues are part of each CDR3. Only part of the rows carry a size: once, few, many, or a class if the clone is expanded.

13 TRBJ1-2 . TRBV24-1 CATSDYSGIGYTF
15 TRBJ2-7 few TRBV10-2 CASSAGVGGGYEQYF
13 TRBJ2-5 . TRBV7-9 CASSSFRVETQYF
16 TRBJ2-2 . TRBV5-1 CASTTVGGVNTGELFF
15 TRBJ2-7 . TRBV11-2 CASSARDRGLHEQYF
16 TRBJ2-7 . TRBV5-8 CASSSTTGTGEIRQYF
16 TRBJ1-1 . TRBV5-1 CASSLGQAASNTEAFF
16 TRBJ2-1 . TRBV6-5 CASSLRSGGTYNEQFF
16 TRBJ2-6 . TRBV19 CASTKNGGSGANVLTF
15 TRBJ2-7 . TRBV21-1 CASSKAQGKDYEQYF
13 TRBJ2-1 . TRBV3-1/TRBV3-2 CASSQPGTGGQFF
12 TRBJ2-7 . TRBV27 CASSFDRVEQYF
12 TRBJ1-1 . TRBV7-9 CASSLGGAEAFF
18 TRBJ1-1 . TRBV19 CASSTRRDRGRGSTEAFF
15 TRBJ1-2 . TRBV6-6 CASSPGTGGHYGYTF
16 TRBJ1-2 . TRBV6-6 CASGDQGAPANYGYTF
16 TRBJ2-3 . TRBV6-4 CASSDSPVSRTDTQYF
22 TRBJ2-7 . TRBV4-1 CASSQRTGGSRGPNRATYEQYF
15 TRBJ2-1 . TRBV28 CASSAVGGSYNEQFF
14 TRBJ1-2 . TRBV6-5 CASTLGGGFGGYTF
15 TRBJ1-3 . TRBV6-5 CASSYSPGSGNTIYF
15 TRBJ1-1 . TRBV14 CASSPFRQGEGEAFF
15 TRBJ1-5 . TRBV19 CASSSRDRPNQPQHF
13 TRBJ2-3 . TRBV5-4 CASSPDFTDTQYF